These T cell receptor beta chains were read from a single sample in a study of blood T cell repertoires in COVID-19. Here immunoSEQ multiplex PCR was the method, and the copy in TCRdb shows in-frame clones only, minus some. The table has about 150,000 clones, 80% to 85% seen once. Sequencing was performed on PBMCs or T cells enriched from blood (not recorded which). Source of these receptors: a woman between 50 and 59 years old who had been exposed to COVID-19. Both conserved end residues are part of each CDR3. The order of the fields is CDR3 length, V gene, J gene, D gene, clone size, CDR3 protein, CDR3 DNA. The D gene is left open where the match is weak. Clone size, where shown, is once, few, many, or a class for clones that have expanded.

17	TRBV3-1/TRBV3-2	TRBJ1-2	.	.	CASSSTSGQGKGRGYTF	TGTGCCAGCAGCTCCACCTCTGGCCAGGGTAAAGGTCGAGGCTACACCTTC
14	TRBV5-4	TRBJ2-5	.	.	CASSLAPGIETQYF	TGTGCCAGCAGCTTGGCTCCGGGGATAGAGACCCAGTACTTC
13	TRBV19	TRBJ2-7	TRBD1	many	CASSTDRGREQYF	TGTGCCAGTAGTACGGACAGGGGGCGCGAGCAGTACTTC
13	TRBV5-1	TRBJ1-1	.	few	CASSLTVNTEAFF	TGCGCCAGCAGCTTGACAGTTAACACAGAAGCTTTCTTT
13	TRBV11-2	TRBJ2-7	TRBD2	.	CAVGRGQEGEQYF	TGTGCCGTCGGGAGGGGCCAAGAGGGCGAGCAGTACTTC
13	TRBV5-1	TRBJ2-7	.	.	CASRSALAFEQYF	TGCGCCAGCAGAAGCGCCCTTGCGTTCGAGCAGTACTTC
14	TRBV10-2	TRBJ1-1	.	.	CASRGGVWNTEAFF	TGCGCCAGCAGGGGCGGGGTATGGAACACTGAAGCTTTCTTT
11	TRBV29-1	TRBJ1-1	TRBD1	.	CSADRATEAFF	TGCAGCGCGGACAGGGCCACTGAAGCTTTCTTT
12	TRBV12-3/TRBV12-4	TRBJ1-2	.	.	CASRRTVGGYTF	TGTGCCAGCAGAAGGACAGTCGGCGGCTACACCTTC
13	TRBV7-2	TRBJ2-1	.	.	CASSSNRGLGQFF	TGTGCCAGCAGCAGCAACCGGGGGTTGGGCCAGTTCTTC
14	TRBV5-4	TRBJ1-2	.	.	CASSLVTGSNVYTF	TGTGCCAGCAGCTTGGTCACGGGATCAAACGTCTACACCTTC
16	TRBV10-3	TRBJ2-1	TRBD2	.	CAIRTSGRATYNEQFF	TGTGCCATCAGAACTAGCGGGAGGGCCACCTACAATGAGCAGTTCTTC
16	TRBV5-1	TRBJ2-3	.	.	CASSPAFGVSTDTQYF	TGCGCCAGCAGCCCGGCCTTCGGGGTTAGCACAGATACGCAGTATTTT
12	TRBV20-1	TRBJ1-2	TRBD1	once	CSASSQGAGYTF	TGCAGTGCTAGTAGTCAGGGGGCTGGCTACACCTTC
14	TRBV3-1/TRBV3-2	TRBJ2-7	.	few	CASSQESGAYEQYF	TGTGCCAGCAGCCAAGAATCAGGGGCCTACGAGCAGTACTTC
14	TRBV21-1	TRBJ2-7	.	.	CASMSGAFSYEQYF	TGTGCCAGCATGAGCGGGGCCTTCTCCTACGAGCAGTACTTC
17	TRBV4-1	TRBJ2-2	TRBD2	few	CASSRGLGGSRAGELFF	TGCGCCAGCAGCCGAGGGTTAGGCGGGAGTCGGGCCGGGGAGCTGTTTTTT
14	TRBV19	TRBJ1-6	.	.	CASMGTPPNSPLHF	TGTGCCAGTATGGGGACACCCCCCAATTCACCCCTCCACTTT
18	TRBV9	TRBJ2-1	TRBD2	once	CASSVGPLAGGVGNEQFF	TGTGCCAGCAGCGTAGGTCCACTAGCGGGAGGGGTAGGTAATGAGCAGTTCTTC
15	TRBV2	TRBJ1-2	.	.	CASSEREGRNYGYTF	TGTGCCAGCAGTGAACGAGAGGGCAGAAACTATGGCTACACCTTC
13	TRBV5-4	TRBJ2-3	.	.	CASSLGTSNTQYF	TGTGCCAGCAGCCTCGGCACTAGCAATACGCAGTATTTT
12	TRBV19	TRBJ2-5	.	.	CASSIGEETQYF	TGTGCCAGTAGTATCGGGGAAGAGACCCAGTACTTC
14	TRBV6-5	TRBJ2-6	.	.	CASTLRSGANVLTF	TGTGCCAGCACCCTGCGATCTGGGGCCAACGTCCTGACTTTC
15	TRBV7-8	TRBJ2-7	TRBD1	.	CASTFRDRGSYEQYF	TGTGCCAGCACCTTCCGGGACAGGGGCTCCTACGAGCAGTACTTC
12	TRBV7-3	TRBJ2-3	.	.	CASSSPRGTQYF	TGTGCCAGCAGCAGCCCTCGAGGGACGCAGTATTTT
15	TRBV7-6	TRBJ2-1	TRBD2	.	CASSPGLAGYNEQFF	TGTGCCAGCAGCCCGGGACTAGCGGGGTACAATGAGCAGTTCTTC